The sequence of this T cell receptor (beta chain) was determined in a study of T cell repertoires in cytomegalovirus infection. Across the whole study: A matching HLA type, together with CMV infection, was signaled by public TCR beta signatures.

With respect to this clonotype: Its antigen is unknown.

MiXCR, applied by TCRdb to the reads, yields one record per CDR3 protein. The repertoire holds under 70,000 distinct CDR3 sequences, with around 34% as singletons. The receptor was isolated from a human donor in good health (CMV status not recorded). Some clones in this sample may be carry-over from other donors' samples. Sequenced material: PBMCs, sequenced either directly or after in vitro stimulation (not recorded which).

CDR3 protein: CSASQEGLAGGLAQYF. Written as DNA, the CDR3 is TGCAGTGCTAGTCAAGAGGGACTAGCGGGGGGCCTCGCGCAGTACTTC. V gene TRBV20-1 combines with J gene TRBJ2-7; 15 nucleotides match TRBD2. Trimming took 3 bases from V and 9 from J; bases not matched to a gene: 12. The CDR3 is made up of 16 amino acids. Germline values: CDR1 DFQATT, CDR2 SNEGSKA (reference sequence).